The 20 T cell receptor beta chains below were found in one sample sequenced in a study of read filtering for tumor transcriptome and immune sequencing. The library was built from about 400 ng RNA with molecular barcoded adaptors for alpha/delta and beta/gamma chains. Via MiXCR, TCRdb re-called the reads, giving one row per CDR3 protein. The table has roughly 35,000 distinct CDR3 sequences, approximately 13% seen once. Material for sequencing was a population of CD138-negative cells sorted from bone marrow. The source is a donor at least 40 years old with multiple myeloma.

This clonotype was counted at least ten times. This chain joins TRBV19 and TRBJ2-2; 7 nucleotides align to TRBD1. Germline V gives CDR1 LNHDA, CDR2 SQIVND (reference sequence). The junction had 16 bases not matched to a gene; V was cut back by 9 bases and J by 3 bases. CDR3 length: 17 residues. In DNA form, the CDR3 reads TGTGCCAGCCAAGCCTACTCACAGGGGATCGACACCGGGGAGCTGTTTTTT. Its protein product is CASQAYSQGIDTGELFF.

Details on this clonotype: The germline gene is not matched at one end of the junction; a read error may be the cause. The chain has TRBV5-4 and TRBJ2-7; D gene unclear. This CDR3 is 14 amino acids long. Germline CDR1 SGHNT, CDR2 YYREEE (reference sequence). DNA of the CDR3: TGTGCCAGCAGTTCCGGCAATAGAAACTACGAGCGGTACTTC. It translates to CASSSGNRNYERYF.

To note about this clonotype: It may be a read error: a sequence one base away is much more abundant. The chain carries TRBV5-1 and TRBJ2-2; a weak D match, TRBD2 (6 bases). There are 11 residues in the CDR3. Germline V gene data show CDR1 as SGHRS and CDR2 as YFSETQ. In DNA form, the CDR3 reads TGCGCCAGCAGCTTGGCGGGGGAGCTGTTGTTT. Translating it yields CASSLAGELLF.

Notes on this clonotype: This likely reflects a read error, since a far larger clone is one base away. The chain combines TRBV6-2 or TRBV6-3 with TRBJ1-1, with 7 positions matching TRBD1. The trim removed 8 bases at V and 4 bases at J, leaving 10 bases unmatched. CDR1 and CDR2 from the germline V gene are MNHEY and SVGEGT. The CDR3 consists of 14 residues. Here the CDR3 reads CASSPGGMSTEAFF. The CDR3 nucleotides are TGTGCCAGCTCTCCAGGGGGGATGAGCACTGAAGCTTTCTTT.

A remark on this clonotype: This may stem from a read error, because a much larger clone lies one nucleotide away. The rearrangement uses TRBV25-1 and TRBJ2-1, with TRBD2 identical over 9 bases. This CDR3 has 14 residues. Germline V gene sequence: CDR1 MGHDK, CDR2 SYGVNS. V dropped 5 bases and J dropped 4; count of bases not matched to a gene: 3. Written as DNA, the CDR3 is TGTGCCAGCAGTCAGGCGGGAGGGTACAATGAGCAGTTCTTC. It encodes CASSQAGGYNEQFF.

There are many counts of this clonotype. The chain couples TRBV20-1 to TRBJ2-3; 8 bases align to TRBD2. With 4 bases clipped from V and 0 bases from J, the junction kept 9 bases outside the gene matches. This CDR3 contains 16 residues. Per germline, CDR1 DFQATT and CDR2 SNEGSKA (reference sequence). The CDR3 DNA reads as TGCAGTGCTAAGCCCCCCAGCGGGAGTAGCACAGATACGCAGTATTTT. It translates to CSAKPPSGSSTDTQYF.

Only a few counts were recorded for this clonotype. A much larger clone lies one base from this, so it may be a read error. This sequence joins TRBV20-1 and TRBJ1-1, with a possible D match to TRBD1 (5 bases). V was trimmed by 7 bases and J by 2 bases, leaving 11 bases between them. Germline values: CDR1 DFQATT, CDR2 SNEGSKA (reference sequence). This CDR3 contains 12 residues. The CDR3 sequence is CSGQRQNTEAFF. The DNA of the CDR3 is TGCAGTGGACAGAGACAAAACACTGAAGCTTTCTTT.

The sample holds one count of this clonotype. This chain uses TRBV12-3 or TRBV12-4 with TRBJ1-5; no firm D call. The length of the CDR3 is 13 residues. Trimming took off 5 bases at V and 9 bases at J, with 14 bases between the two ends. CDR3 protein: CASSRGWDRPQHF. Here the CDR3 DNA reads TGTGCCAGCAGTCGAGGGTGGGATCGGCCCCAGCATTTT.

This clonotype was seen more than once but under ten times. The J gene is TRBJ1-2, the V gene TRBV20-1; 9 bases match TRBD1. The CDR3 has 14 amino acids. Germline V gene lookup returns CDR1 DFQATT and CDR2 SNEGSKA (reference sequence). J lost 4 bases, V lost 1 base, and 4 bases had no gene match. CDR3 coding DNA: TGCAGTGCTAGAGGGGGACAGGGTGGCTATGGCTACACCTTC. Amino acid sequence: CSARGGQGGYGYTF.

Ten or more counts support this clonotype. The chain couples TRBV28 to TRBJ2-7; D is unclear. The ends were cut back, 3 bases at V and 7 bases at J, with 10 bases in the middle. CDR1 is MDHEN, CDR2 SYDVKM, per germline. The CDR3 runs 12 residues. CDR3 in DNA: TGTGCCAGCAGTTTCGCTCGCCTGGAGCAGTACTTC. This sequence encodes CASSFARLEQYF.

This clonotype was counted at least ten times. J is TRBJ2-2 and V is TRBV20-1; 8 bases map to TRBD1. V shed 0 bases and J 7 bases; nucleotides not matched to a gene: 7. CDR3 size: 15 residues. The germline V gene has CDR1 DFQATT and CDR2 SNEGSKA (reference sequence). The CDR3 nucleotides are TGCAGTGCTAGAGAGTGGACAGGGTCGGGCGGGGAGCTGTTTTTT. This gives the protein CSAREWTGSGGELFF.

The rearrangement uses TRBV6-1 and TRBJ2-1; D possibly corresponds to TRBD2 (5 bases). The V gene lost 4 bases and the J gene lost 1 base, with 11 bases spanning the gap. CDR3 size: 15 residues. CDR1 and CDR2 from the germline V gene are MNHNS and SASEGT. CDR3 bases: TGTGCCAGCAGTGTTGACGGCGGGTCCTACAATGAGCAGTTCTTC. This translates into CASSVDGGSYNEQFF.

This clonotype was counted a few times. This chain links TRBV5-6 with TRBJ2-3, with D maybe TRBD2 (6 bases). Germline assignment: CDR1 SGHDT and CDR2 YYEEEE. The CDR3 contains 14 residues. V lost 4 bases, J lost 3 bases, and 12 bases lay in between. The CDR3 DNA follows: TGTGCCAGCAGCCCGGGACTGAAAACAGATACGCAGTATTTT. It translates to CASSPGLKTDTQYF.

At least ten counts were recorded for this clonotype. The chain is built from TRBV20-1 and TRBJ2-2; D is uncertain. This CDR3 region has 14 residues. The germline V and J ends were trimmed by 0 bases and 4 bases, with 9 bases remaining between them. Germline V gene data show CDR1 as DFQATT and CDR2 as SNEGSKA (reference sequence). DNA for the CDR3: TGCAGTGCTAGAGAGATTGCCCGCACCGGGGAGCTGTTTTTT. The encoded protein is CSAREIARTGELFF.

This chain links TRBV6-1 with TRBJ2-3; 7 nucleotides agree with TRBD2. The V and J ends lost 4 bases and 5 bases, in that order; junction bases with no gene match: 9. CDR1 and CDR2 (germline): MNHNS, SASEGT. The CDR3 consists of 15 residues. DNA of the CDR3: TGTGCCAGCAGTGCCCCTGGCGGGAGAGAAGATACGCAGTATTTT. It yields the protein CASSAPGGREDTQYF.

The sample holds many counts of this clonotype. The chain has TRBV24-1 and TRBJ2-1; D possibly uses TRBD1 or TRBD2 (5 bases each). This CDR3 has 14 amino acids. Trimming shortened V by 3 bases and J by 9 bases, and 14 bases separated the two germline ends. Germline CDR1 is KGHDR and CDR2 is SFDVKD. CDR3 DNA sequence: TGTGCCACCAGTGATCCCGGGACCTCCGGTGAGCAGTTCTTC. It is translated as CATSDPGTSGEQFF.

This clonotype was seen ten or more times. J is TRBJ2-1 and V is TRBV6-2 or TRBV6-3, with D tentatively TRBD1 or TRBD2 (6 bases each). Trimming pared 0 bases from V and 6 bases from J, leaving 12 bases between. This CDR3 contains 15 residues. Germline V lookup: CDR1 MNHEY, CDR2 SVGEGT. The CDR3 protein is CASSYSWGAGNEQFF. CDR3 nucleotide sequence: TGTGCCAGCAGTTACTCTTGGGGGGCCGGCAATGAGCAGTTCTTC.

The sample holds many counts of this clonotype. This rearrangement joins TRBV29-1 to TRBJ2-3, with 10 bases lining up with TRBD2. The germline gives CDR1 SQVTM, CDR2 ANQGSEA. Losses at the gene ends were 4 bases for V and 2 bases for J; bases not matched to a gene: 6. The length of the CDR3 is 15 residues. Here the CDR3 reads CSVVPSGRATDTQYF. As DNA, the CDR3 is TGCAGCGTTGTCCCAAGCGGGAGGGCCACAGATACGCAGTATTTT.

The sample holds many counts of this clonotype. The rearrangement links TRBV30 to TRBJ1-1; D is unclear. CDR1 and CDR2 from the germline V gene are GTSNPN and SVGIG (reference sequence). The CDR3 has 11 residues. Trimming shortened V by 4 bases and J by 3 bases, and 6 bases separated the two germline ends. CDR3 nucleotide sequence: TGTGCCTGGACGAGGGACACTGAAGCTTTCTTT. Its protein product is CAWTRDTEAFF.

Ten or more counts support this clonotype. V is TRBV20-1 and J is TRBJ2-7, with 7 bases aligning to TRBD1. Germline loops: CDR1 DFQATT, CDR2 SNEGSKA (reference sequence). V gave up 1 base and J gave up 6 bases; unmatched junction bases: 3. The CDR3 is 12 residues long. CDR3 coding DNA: TGCAGTGCTAGAGGGGCAGGGGGCGAGCAGTACTTC. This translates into CSARGAGGEQYF.